One sample yielded the 7 T cell receptor beta chains listed below, sequenced in a study of cytomegalovirus exposure and HLA in healthy donors. The PCR had 60 Vbeta and 13 Jbeta primers. Sequencing used immunoSEQ multiplex PCR; TCRdb keeps in-frame clones, though not all of them. The sample records approximately 67,000 clones, around 67% being singletons. The sample was PBMCs. The receptor source for this set is a woman between 25 and 40 years old in good health and CMV-seronegative.

The chain joins TRBV11-3 to TRBJ2-3; D is perhaps TRBD2 (6 bases). V was trimmed by 2 bases and J by 12 bases, leaving 15 bases between them. This CDR3 is 13 amino acids long. Germline CDR1 reads SGHNT; CDR2 reads YENEEA. The CDR3 DNA sequence: TGTGCCAGCAGCTTATTCAGGGACTTCGTTCAGTATTTT. Amino acids: CASSLFRDFVQYF. Looking up the rest from reference TRBV11-3 and TRBJ2-3 gives the full variable domain: EAGVVQSPRYKIIEKKQPVAFWCNPISGHNTLYWYLQNLGQGPELLIRYENEEAVDDSQLPKDRFSAERLKGVDSTLKIQPAELGDSAVYLCASSLFRDFVQYFGPGTRLTVL.

This clone was picked up a small number of times. Other DNA sequences in this specimen translate into the identical CDR3. The chain recombines TRBV7-8 with TRBJ2-7; no reliable D call. The CDR3 loop spans 14 amino acids. V shed 5 bases and J shed 4 bases, with 15 bases lying between them. CDR1 and CDR2 from the germline V gene are SGHVS and FQNEAQ. CDR3 residues: CASSIEQSAYEQYF. The CDR3 coding sequence is TGTGCCAGCAGCATAGAACAGTCGGCATACGAGCAGTACTTC.

The chain links TRBV5-6 to TRBJ2-7; D is possibly TRBD2 (6 bases). CDR3 length equals 16 residues. Per the germline V gene, CDR1 is SGHDT and CDR2 is YYEEEE. V lost 4 bases, J lost 1 base, and 18 bases lay in between. CDR3 residues: CASSLYLTRGSYEQYF. CDR3 in DNA: TGTGCCAGCAGCCTCTACCTAACCCGGGGGTCCTACGAGCAGTACTTC. The entire variable domain, with the rest obtained from reference TRBV5-6 and TRBJ2-7, is as follows: DAGVTQSPTHLIKTRGQQVTLRCSPKSGHDTVSWYQQALGQGPQFIFQYYEEEERQRGNFPDRFSGHQFPNYSSELNVNALLLGDSALYLCASSLYLTRGSYEQYFGPGTRLTVT.

The chain combines TRBV6-6 with TRBJ1-1; D not certain. The CDR3 is 15 amino acids. Germline V lookup: CDR1 MNHNY, CDR2 SVGAGI (reference sequence). V was clipped by 0 bases and J by 5 bases, with 13 bases between them. Written as DNA, the CDR3 is TGTGCCAGCAGTTACTCAAGGCACGCGGAGACTGAAGCTTTCTTT. This translates into CASSYSRHAETEAFF.

This chain uses TRBV7-2 with TRBJ2-1; perhaps TRBD2 as D (8 bases). The length of the CDR3 is 16 residues. Germline lookup yields CDR1 SGHTA and CDR2 FQGNSA. Deletions cut 5 bases from V and 2 bases from J, with 16 bases between. The CDR3 loop is CASSPSGGGTYNEQFF. The CDR3 DNA sequence: TGTGCCAGCAGCCCCTCGGGAGGGGGCACCTACAATGAGCAGTTCTTC.

The chain joins TRBV12-5 to TRBJ2-3; 9 bases map to TRBD2. Germline CDR1 LGHNT, CDR2 FRNRAP. Trimming took 0 bases from V and 4 from J; bases not matched to a gene: 8. This CDR3 comprises 17 residues. The CDR3 bases are TGTGCTAGTGGTTTGGTAACGGCGGGGGGGCAGCCAGATACGCAGTATTTT. Protein sequence: CASGLVTAGGQPDTQYF.

The chain links TRBV6-1 to TRBJ2-1, with 9 positions matching TRBD1. The V gene end was trimmed by 8 bases and the J gene end by 10 bases; junction bases not matched to a gene: 12. The CDR3 is 14 residues long. Per the germline V gene, CDR1 is MNHNS and CDR2 is SASEGT. CDR3 sequence: CASDTGTGLWEQFF. CDR3 coding DNA: TGTGCCAGCGATACCGGGACAGGGTTATGGGAGCAGTTCTTC.